The subject of this entry is one TCR beta chain. Its specificity is unknown. The sample comes from a study of T cell repertoires in ileal Crohn's disease. Study outcomes and limitations: Every patient over 26.8% clonality showed endoscopic recurrence. The median delay to postoperative endoscopy was about 6.9 months.

The CDR3 has 15 residues. CDR1 SGHRS and CDR2 YFSETQ come from the germline V gene. Trimming stripped 3 bases from V and 0 bases from J, with 12 bases between. Regarding time point: neoterminal ileum biopsy at postoperative endoscopy, about 6 months after surgery. Patients were adults with ileal or ileocolonic Crohn's disease needing resection. Data came from immunoSEQ multiplex PCR; TCRdb stores just in-frame clones and leaves some out. The data hold some 60,000 clones, with 85% to 90% observed a single time. The genes are TRBV5-1 and TRBJ1-1; D call uncertain. This TCR was recovered from an adult with Crohn's disease. Sequenced sample: ileal tissue. The CDR3 sequence: CASSWSAPMNTEAFF. In nucleotides, the CDR3 is TGCGCCAGCAGCTGGTCTGCACCTATGAACACTGAAGCTTTCTTT.